One and the same sample provided the 13 T cell receptor beta chains below, sequenced in a study of blood T cell repertoires in COVID-19. Measured with immunoSEQ multiplex PCR; TCRdb has only the in-frame clones, and not every one. This table has 150,000 to 180,000 clones, 76% appearing once. The sample comprised peripheral blood. These receptors originate from a woman of 80 years or more with acute or convalescent COVID-19.

V and J are TRBV10-3 and TRBJ1-1; D uncertain. Germline V CDR1 and CDR2: ENHRY, SYGVKD. There are 14 residues in the CDR3. Trimming took off 0 bases at V and 5 bases at J, with 10 bases between the two ends. CDR3 residues: CAISESERETEAFF. The CDR3 DNA is TGTGCCATCAGTGAGTCGGAACGGGAGACTGAAGCTTTCTTT.

The table lists this clone with a count of one. V usage is TRBV5-6 and J usage is TRBJ1-6, with TRBD1 matching 12 bases. The CDR3 runs 17 residues. V dropped 1 base and J dropped 9; count of bases not matched to a gene: 8. CDR1 is SGHDT, CDR2 YYEEEE, per germline. CDR3 region: CASSLPLWDRGLSPLHF. The CDR3 coding sequence is TGTGCCAGCAGCTTGCCGCTGTGGGACAGGGGGCTTTCACCCCTCCACTTT.

This clone was seen a single time. The rearrangement joins TRBV6-6 to TRBJ1-1, with D possibly TRBD1 on 6 matching bases. The CDR3 runs 12 residues. The V gene's germline CDR1 is MNHNY and CDR2 SVGAGI (reference sequence). With 7 bases removed from V and 5 bases from J, the gap between germline ends came to 11 bases. CDR3 region: CASTGGGTEAFF. Here the CDR3 DNA reads TGTGCCAGCACGGGGGGCGGTACTGAAGCTTTCTTT.

This rearrangement joins TRBV3-1 (or the pseudogene TRBV3-2) to TRBJ2-1; TRBD2 matches 7 bases. The CDR3 contains 16 residues. The germline V gene has CDR1 LGHDT and CDR2 YNNKEL (reference sequence). With 0 bases clipped from V and 6 bases from J, the junction kept 8 bases outside the gene matches. CDR3 protein: CASSQDGAGEVNEQFF. The CDR3 DNA reads TGTGCCAGCAGCCAAGACGGTGCGGGAGAGGTCAATGAGCAGTTCTTC.

This chain connects TRBV6-5 to TRBJ1-2, with D uncertain. V was shortened by 0 bases and J by 8 bases, with 13 bases between the two germline ends. Germline CDR1 MNHEY, CDR2 SVGAGI. This CDR3 region has 14 residues. The CDR3 DNA sequence: TGTGCCAGCAGTTACTCAACGGGAGGAGGGGGCTACACCTTC. It translates to CASSYSTGGGGYTF.

V and J are TRBV6-6 and TRBJ2-7; 13 nucleotides agree with TRBD2. Germline CDR1 and CDR2: MNHNY and SVGAGI (reference sequence). This CDR3 has 16 residues. V was clipped by 3 bases and J by 5 bases; unmatched bases: 7. Here the CDR3 DNA reads TGTGCCAGCAGTTATGCCGGGACTAGCGGGATCCACGAGCAGTACTTC. As protein: CASSYAGTSGIHEQYF.

The rearrangement uses TRBV7-2 and TRBJ2-3, with D tentatively TRBD2 (5 bases). The CDR3 is made up of 14 amino acids. V was shortened by 4 bases and J by 1 base, with 9 bases between the two germline ends. Per the germline V gene, CDR1 is SGHTA and CDR2 is FQGNSA. The CDR3, as DNA: TGTGCCAGCAGCTGGTTAGCGCGCACAGATACGCAGTATTTT. Its protein product is CASSWLARTDTQYF.

The chain employs TRBV9 and TRBJ2-2; D unclear. From germline, CDR1 is SGDLS and CDR2 YYNGEE. The CDR3 extends over 12 amino acids. The V end was cut by 0 bases, the J end by 7 bases, with 4 bases between. The CDR3 protein is CASSVAYGELFF. The CDR3 DNA reads as TGTGCCAGCAGCGTAGCTTACGGGGAGCTGTTTTTT. The whole variable domain, remainder taken from reference TRBV9 and TRBJ2-2, is DSGVTQTPKHLITATGQRVTLRCSPRSGDLSVYWYQQSLDQGLQFLIQYYNGEERAKGNILERFSAQQFPDLHSELNLSSLELGDSALYFCASSVAYGELFFGEGSRLTVL.

Judged by abundance, this clone is medium-sized. The chain is built from TRBV18 and TRBJ1-2, with 9 bases that match TRBD1. Germline-derived CDR1 and CDR2 are KGHSH and LQKENI. The CDR3 length is 14 residues. V was pared by 6 bases and J by 7 bases, with 9 bases of the junction left unmatched. The CDR3 sequence: CASSTGQGLIGYTF. CDR3 nucleotide sequence: TGTGCCAGCTCCACGGGACAGGGACTTATTGGCTACACCTTC. Supplemented by reference TRBV18 and TRBJ1-2, the full variable domain reads NAGVMQNPRHLVRRRGQEARLRCSPMKGHSHVYWYRQLPEEGLKFMVYLQKENIIDESGMPKERFSAEFPKEGPSILRIQQVVRGDSAAYFCASSTGQGLIGYTFGSGTRLTVV.

This clone was counted only a few times. The chain joins TRBV7-2 to TRBJ1-2; D is possibly TRBD1 (5 bases). This CDR3 is 14 amino acids long. V dropped 4 bases and J dropped 0 bases, with 9 bases sitting between them. Germline V gene lookup returns CDR1 SGHTA and CDR2 FQGNSA. CDR3 residues: CASSSTASNYGYTF. CDR3 DNA sequence: TGTGCCAGCAGCTCGACAGCCTCTAACTATGGCTACACCTTC. The whole variable domain, filled in from reference TRBV7-2 and TRBJ1-2, reads GAGVSQSPSNKVTEKGKDVELRCDPISGHTALYWYRQSLGQGLEFLIYFQGNSAPDKSGLPSDRFSAERTGGSVSTLTIQRTQQEDSAVYLCASSSTASNYGYTFGSGTRLTVV.

The chain has TRBV5-1 and TRBJ2-2; 7 nucleotides align to TRBD1. This CDR3 contains 19 residues. The germline V gene has CDR1 SGHRS and CDR2 YFSETQ. Unmatched junction bases numbered 12, after V lost 1 base and J lost 0 bases. CDR3 DNA: TGCGCCAGCAGCTTGAATTCAAGGACAGGCGTCGCGAACACCGGGGAGCTGTTTTTT. Translated, it gives CASSLNSRTGVANTGELFF.

V gene TRBV11-2 combines with J gene TRBJ2-7; possible D gene TRBD1, 6 bases. Germline CDR1 reads SGHAT; CDR2 reads FQNNGV. Deletions cut 3 bases from V and 6 bases from J, with 9 bases between. The CDR3 contains 12 residues. CDR3 DNA: TGTGCCAGCAGCTTTTCGGACAGCGAGCAGTACTTC. The encoded protein is CASSFSDSEQYF.

Here the CDR3 reads CASSYLDRNTEAFF. CDR3 nucleotide sequence: TGTGCCAGCAGTTACCTGGACAGGAACACTGAAGCTTTCTTT. The chain employs TRBV6-5 and TRBJ1-1, with D tentatively TRBD1 (6 bases). Looked up from germline, CDR1 is MNHEY and CDR2 is SVGAGI. The CDR3 covers 14 residues. The V end was cut by 2 bases, the J end by 1 base, with 8 bases between.